The clone carrying this T cell receptor beta chain was seen just once. The target antigen is unknown. The data were produced by immunoSEQ multiplex PCR, yet TCRdb's version contains in-frame clones alone and is incomplete. Here the sample spans around 15,000 clones, around 94% being singletons. The naive gate required viable CD3+CD4+ or CD3+CD8+ cells with CCR7+CD45RA+CD45RO-CD95-CD27+CD28+ phenotype. The sample comes from a study of T cells after posttransplantation cyclophosphamide. General study points: Recipient CMV seropositivity and CMV reactivation strongly tracked TRB clonality.

The sequenced sample was naive CD4+ T cells sorted from blood. This receptor was obtained from a woman aged 50 to 65 in good health and a related stem cell transplant donor.

The CDR3 DNA sequence: TGTGCCAGCACAAATTCAGTGATCACAGATACGCAGTATTTT. Its translation is CASTNSVITDTQYF. The J gene is TRBJ2-3, the V gene TRBV2; D is ambiguous. The length of the CDR3 is 14 residues. Germline loops: CDR1 SNHLY, CDR2 FYNNEI. V was pared by 7 bases and J by 2 bases, with 13 bases between. Full variable domain (missing parts from reference TRBV2 and TRBJ2-3): EPEVTQTPSHQVTQMGQEVILRCVPISNHLYFYWYRQILGQKVEFLVSFYNNEISEKSEIFDDQFSVERPDGSNFTLKIRSTKLEDSAMYFCASTNSVITDTQYFGPGTRLTVL.